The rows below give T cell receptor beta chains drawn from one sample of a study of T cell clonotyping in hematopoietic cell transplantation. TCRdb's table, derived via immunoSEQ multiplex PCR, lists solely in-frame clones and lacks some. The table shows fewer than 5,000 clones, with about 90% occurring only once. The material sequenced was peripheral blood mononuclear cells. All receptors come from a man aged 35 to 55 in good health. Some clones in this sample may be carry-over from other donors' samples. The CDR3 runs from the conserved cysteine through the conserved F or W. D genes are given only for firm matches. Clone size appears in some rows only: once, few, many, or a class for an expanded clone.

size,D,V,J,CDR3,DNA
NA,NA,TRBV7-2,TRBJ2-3,CASSLGLNTQYF,TGTGCCAGCAGCCTGGGGCTGAATACGCAGTATTTT
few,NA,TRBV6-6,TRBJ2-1,CATQGARTYNEQFF,TGTGCCACCCAAGGCGCACGTACCTACAATGAGCAGTTCTTC
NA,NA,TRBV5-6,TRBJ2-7,CASSDDGGTNEQYF,TGTGCCAGCAGCGACGACGGCGGCACGAACGAGCAGTACTTC
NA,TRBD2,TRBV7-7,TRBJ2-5,CASSASTSGQETQYF,TGTGCCAGCAGCGCCTCAACTAGCGGCCAAGAGACCCAGTACTTC
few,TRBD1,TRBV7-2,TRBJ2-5,CASSGTDRGRETQYF,TGTGCCAGCAGCGGGACGGACAGGGGGCGCGAGACCCAGTACTTC
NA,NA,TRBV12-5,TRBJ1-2,CASGLVDGYGYTF,TGTGCTAGTGGTTTGGTGGACGGGTATGGCTACACCTTC
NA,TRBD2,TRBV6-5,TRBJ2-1,CASSPQRGLYNEQFF,TGTGCCAGCAGCCCGCAGCGGGGACTTTACAATGAGCAGTTCTTC
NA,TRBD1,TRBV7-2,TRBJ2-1,CASSPKGQGYYNEQFF,TGTGCCAGCAGCCCGAAGGGACAGGGGTACTACAATGAGCAGTTCTTC
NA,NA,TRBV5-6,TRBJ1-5,CASSFTGLEQPQHF,TGTGCCAGCAGCTTTACAGGGTTGGAGCAGCCCCAGCATTTT
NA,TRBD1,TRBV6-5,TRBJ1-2,CASRMPGQRSYGYTF,TGTGCCAGCAGGATGCCGGGACAGAGATCCTATGGCTACACCTTC
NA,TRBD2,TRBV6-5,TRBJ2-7,CASSYSSAGGREQYF,TGTGCCAGCAGTTACTCCTCAGCGGGAGGTCGCGAGCAGTACTTC
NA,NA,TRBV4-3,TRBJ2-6,CASSQERQGSSGANVLTF,TGCGCCAGCAGCCAAGAGCGGCAGGGGAGCTCTGGGGCCAACGTCCTGACTTTC
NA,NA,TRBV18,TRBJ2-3,CASSPQRGTDTQYF,TGTGCCAGCTCACCACAAAGGGGCACAGATACGCAGTATTTT
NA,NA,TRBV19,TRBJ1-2,CASSISQGTYGYTF,TGTGCCAGTAGTATAAGCCAGGGAACCTATGGCTACACCTTC
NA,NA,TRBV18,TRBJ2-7,CASSPPAGAAYEQYF,TGTGCCAGCTCACCACCCGCGGGGGCGGCTTACGAGCAGTACTTC
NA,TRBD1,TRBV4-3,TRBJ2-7,CASSQDSGQYIYEQYF,TGCGCCAGCAGCCAAGATTCGGGACAGTATATTTACGAGCAGTACTTC
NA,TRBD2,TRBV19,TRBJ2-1,CASTTTSGRSSYNEQFF,TGTGCCAGCACGACGACTAGCGGGAGGAGCTCCTACAATGAGCAGTTCTTC